These 5 T cell receptor beta chains came from one sample sequenced in a study of cytomegalovirus exposure and HLA in healthy donors. PCR used 60 Vbeta primers and 13 Jbeta primers. Clones were read by immunoSEQ multiplex PCR, and TCRdb kept only the in-frame ones, dropping some. The sample carries 150,000 to 200,000 clones, roughly 87% recorded once. The material sequenced was PBMCs. The receptors shown here come from a boy younger than 10 in good health and CMV-seronegative.

The V call is TRBV28, the J call TRBJ1-1; D call uncertain. The CDR3 sequence is 13 residues long. V shed 7 bases and J shed 5 bases, with 14 bases lying between them. Germline V gene data show CDR1 as MDHEN and CDR2 as SYDVKM. Here the CDR3 reads CASTRFQGTEAFF. In DNA, the CDR3 is TGTGCCAGCACCAGGTTTCAAGGTACTGAAGCTTTCTTT.

The chain couples TRBV27 to TRBJ2-7, with D tentatively TRBD2 (6 bases). Germline V gene lookup returns CDR1 MNHEY and CDR2 SMNVEV (reference sequence). The CDR3 spans 13 residues. Trimming left V 7 bases short and J 2 bases short, with 12 bases between. CDR3 sequence: CASTRGFPYEQYF. The CDR3 DNA reads TGTGCCAGCACCCGGGGGTTTCCCTACGAGCAGTACTTC.

As concerns this clone: Compared with germline, one end of the junction differs, possibly owing to a read error. This chain joins TRBV9 and TRBJ2-2; 7 positions agree with TRBD2. Germline assignment: CDR1 SGDLS and CDR2 YYNGEE. This CDR3 contains 16 residues. CDR3 in DNA: TGTGCCAGCGGCGTAGCTTGGGGAGGGAGCACCGGGGAGCTGTTTTTT. Residues: CASGVAWGGSTGELFF.

The chain links TRBV11-2 to TRBJ1-5; no reliable D call. The CDR3 is made up of 14 amino acids. V was clipped by 4 bases and J by 0 bases, with 7 bases between them. Germline V lookup: CDR1 SGHAT, CDR2 FQNNGV. Here the CDR3 DNA reads TGTGCCAGCAGCTACAGAGATAGCAATCAGCCCCAGCATTTT. This translates into CASSYRDSNQPQHF.

The chain combines TRBV19 with TRBJ2-6, with D unclear. Per the germline V gene, CDR1 is LNHDA and CDR2 is SQIVND (reference sequence). The length of the CDR3 is 13 residues. V was shortened by 7 bases and J by 1 base, with 5 bases between the two germline ends. The CDR3 reads CASILSGANVLTF. CDR3 DNA sequence: TGTGCCAGTATCCTATCTGGGGCCAACGTCCTGACTTTC. Full variable domain (missing parts from reference TRBV19 and TRBJ2-6): DGGITQSPKYLFRKEGQNVTLSCEQNLNHDAMYWYRQDPGQGLRLIYYSQIVNDFQKGDIAEGYSVSREKKESFPLTVTSAQKNPTAFYLCASILSGANVLTFGAGSRLTVL.